This T cell receptor (beta chain) came from a study of metastatic and nonmetastatic thyroid tumors. Study in general: Both malignant and benign thyroid patients supplied peripheral blood and tumor or nodule tissue samples, across which the repertoires of these patients were then compared. Regarding the study as a whole: Significantly greater TCR beta diversity was reportedly found in malignant thyroid tumors than in benign nodules (in blood and tumor).

No treatment had been given to any patient before thyroid surgery. About this clone itself: Antigen specificity is unknown.

V was pared by 7 bases and J by 5 bases, with 3 bases of the junction left unmatched. Germline loops: CDR1 MNHNS, CDR2 SASEGT. This CDR3 comprises 14 residues. Authors' data handling: Using the CDR3 differences seen across clinicopathological groups, the authors built a distant-metastasis classifier for papillary thyroid cancer, which was meant to discriminate distant-metastatic patients. TCRdb reassembled clones from the PCR reads with MiXCR. TCRdb, not the authors, supplied the V and J calls. The table includes around 6,600 clones, 25% to 30% detected once. Sequenced material: adjacent normal tissue. The receptor was isolated from a male donor with papillary thyroid cancer or a benign thyroid nodule (not recorded which). Some clones in this sample may be carry-over from other donors' samples. The V and J genes are TRBV6-1 and TRBJ1-6, with 9 bases matching TRBD1. CDR3 sequence reads: CASTGQGNNSPLHF. The CDR3 DNA reads as TGTGCCAGCACCGGACAGGGGAATAATTCACCCCTCCACTTT.